This T cell receptor beta chain was captured by sequencing in a study of blood T cell repertoires in COVID-19. Looking at the study overall: Samples came from the United States, Italy and Spain, spanning acute and convalescent COVID-19.

Original processing methods: Amplification with reference gene primers provided the estimates of nucleated cell counts. TCRdb keeps only in-frame clones here, not all; method: immunoSEQ multiplex PCR. V and J calls and clone size come straight from that table; D and trimming were deduced from the DNA. The repertoire includes about 260,000 clones, around 84% of them detected once, and under 5% sits in the top ten. The TCR originated in a man between 25 and 39 years old with acute COVID-19. Sequenced material: PBMCs or T cells enriched from blood (not recorded which).

The CDR3 is CASSEDGEGNTEAFF. The DNA of the CDR3 is TGCGCCAGCAGCGAGGACGGGGAGGGGAACACTGAAGCTTTCTTT. V usage is TRBV4-1 and J usage is TRBJ1-1; D not resolved. Germline CDR1 and CDR2: MGHRA and YSYEKL. The CDR3 sequence is 15 residues long. Trimming stripped 5 bases from V and 1 base from J, with 14 bases between.